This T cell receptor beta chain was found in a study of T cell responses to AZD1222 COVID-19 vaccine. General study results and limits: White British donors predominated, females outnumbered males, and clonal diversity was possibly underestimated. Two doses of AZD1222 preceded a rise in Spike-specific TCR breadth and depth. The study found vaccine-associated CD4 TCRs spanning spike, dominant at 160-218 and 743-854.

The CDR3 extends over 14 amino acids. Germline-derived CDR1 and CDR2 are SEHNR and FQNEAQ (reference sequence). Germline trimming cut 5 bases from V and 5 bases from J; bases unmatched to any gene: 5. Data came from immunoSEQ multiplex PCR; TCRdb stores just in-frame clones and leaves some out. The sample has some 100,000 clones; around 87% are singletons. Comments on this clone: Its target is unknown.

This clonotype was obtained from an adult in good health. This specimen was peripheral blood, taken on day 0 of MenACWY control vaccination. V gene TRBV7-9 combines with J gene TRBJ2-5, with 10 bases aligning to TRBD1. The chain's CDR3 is CASSPGTGVETQYF. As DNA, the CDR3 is TGTGCCAGCAGCCCAGGGACAGGGGTGGAGACCCAGTACTTC.